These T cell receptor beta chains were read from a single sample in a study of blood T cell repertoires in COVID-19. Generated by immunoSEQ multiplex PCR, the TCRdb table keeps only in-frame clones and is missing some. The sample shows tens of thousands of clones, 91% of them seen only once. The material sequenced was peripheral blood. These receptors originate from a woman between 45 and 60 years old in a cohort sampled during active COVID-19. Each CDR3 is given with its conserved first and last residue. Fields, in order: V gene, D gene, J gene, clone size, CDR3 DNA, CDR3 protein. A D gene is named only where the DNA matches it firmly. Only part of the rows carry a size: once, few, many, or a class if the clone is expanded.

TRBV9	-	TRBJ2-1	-	TGTGCCAGCAGCGTAGACGCCGGGTTCCATGAGCAGTTCTTC	CASSVDAGFHEQFF
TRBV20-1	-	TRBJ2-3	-	TGCAGTCTAAGTGGGCCAGATACGCAGTATTTT	CSLSGPDTQYF
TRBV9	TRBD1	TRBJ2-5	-	TGTGCCAGCAGCCGGGGACAGGGGCCCCAAGAGACCCAGTACTTC	CASSRGQGPQETQYF
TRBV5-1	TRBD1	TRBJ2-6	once	TGCGCCAGCAGCTTGCGGGACAGCTCTGGGGCCAACGTCCTGACTTTC	CASSLRDSSGANVLTF
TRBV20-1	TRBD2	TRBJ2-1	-	TGCAGTGCTAGTTTCCAGCGGGGGGGCGGTGAGCAGTTCTTC	CSASFQRGGGEQFF
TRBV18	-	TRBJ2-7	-	TGTGCCAGCTCACCCGATAGCGAGCAGTACTTC	CASSPDSEQYF
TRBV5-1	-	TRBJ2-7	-	TGCGCCAGCAGCTTGACTACAGGTGCACCCTACGAGCAGTACTTC	CASSLTTGAPYEQYF
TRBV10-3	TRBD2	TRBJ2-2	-	TGTGCCATAAAGGTTGGCGGGAGAGGGACCGGGGAGCTGTTTTTT	CAIKVGGRGTGELFF
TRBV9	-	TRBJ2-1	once	TGTGCCAGCAGCCTCACAGGGCCCAATGAGCAGTTCTTC	CASSLTGPNEQFF
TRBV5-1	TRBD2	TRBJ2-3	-	TGCGCCAGCAGCTTGGGGACTAGCGGGCGGGCTACGCAGTATTTT	CASSLGTSGRATQYF
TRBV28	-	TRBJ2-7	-	TGTGCCAGCAGCCCCCTTGGGCCCAGCCCTAGCTGGGATCCGTACTTC	CASSPLGPSPSWDPYF
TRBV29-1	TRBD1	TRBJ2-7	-	TGCAGCGTCCAAAGGACAGGGGACTACGAGCAGTACTTC	CSVQRTGDYEQYF
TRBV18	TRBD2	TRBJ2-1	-	TGTGCCAGCTCACCGACTAGCGAGGTTTCGAATGAGCAGTTCTTC	CASSPTSEVSNEQFF
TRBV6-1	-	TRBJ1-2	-	TGTGCCAGCAGTGCGGGGGGAAAAGGAGCCAGCTATGGCTACACCTTC	CASSAGGKGASYGYTF
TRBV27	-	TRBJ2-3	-	TGTGCCAGTCCAGCGCCCACAGATACGCAGTATTTT	CASPAPTDTQYF
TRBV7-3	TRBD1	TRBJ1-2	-	TGTGCCAGCAGCTCGGGGGGGACAGGGAAGCCCTATGGCTACACCTTC	CASSSGGTGKPYGYTF
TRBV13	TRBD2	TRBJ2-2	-	TGTGCCAGCAGCCGAGCCGGGACTAGCGGGAGGAGTAGCACCGGGGAGCTGTTTTTT	CASSRAGTSGRSSTGELFF
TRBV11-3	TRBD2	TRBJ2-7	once	TGTGCCAGCAGCTTAGATCCGGCGCTAGCGGGAGTCTACGAGCAGTACTTC	CASSLDPALAGVYEQYF
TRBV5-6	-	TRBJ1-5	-	TGTGCCAGCAGCACTAAGGGGTCTTATAGCAATCAGCCCCAGCATTTT	CASSTKGSYSNQPQHF
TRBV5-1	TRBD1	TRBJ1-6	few	TGCGCCAGCAGCTTGGCCCCGGGACAGGGCCATAATTCACCCCTCCACTTT	CASSLAPGQGHNSPLHF
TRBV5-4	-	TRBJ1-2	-	TGTGCCAGCAGCTTGAGAGCTAACTATGGCTACACCTTC	CASSLRANYGYTF
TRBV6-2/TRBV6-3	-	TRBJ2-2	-	TGTGCCAGCAGTTACATCGGGGGACTCAACACCGGGGAGCTGTTTTTT	CASSYIGGLNTGELFF
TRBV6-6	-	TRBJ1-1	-	TGTGCCAGCAGTTACTCGCCCGACAGGTCGAACACTGAAGCTTTCTTT	CASSYSPDRSNTEAFF
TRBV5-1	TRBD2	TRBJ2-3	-	TGCGCCAGCAGTTCCGGGACTAGCTCCTCAGTCACAGATACGCAGTATTTT	CASSSGTSSSVTDTQYF
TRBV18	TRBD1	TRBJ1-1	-	TGTGCCAGCTCACCACCGTCTGGACAGGGAAACGGTGAAGCTTTCTTT	CASSPPSGQGNGEAFF
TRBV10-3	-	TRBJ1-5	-	TGTGCCATCAGTGAGTCAGGCCCGGCGGGAGGTCGCAATCAGCCCCAGCATTTT	CAISESGPAGGRNQPQHF
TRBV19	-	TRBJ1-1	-	TGTGCCAGTAGTTCTCTCCGAGGGAACACTGAAGCTTTCTTT	CASSSLRGNTEAFF
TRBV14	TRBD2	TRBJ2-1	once	TGTGCCAGCAGCCTCCTCCTGCGTAGCGGGGGGGTTTACAATGAGCAGTTCTTC	CASSLLLRSGGVYNEQFF
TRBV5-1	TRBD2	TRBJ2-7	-	TGCGCCAGCAGCTTGGCGCTAGCGGGAGCTTACGAGCAGTACTTC	CASSLALAGAYEQYF
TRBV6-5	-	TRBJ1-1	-	TGTGCCAGCAGTTACCAGACAGGAGCCAACACTGAAGCTTTCTTT	CASSYQTGANTEAFF
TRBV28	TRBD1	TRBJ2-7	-	TGTGCCAGCAGGGGGCGGGGACAGGGAATGTACGAGCAGTACTTC	CASRGRGQGMYEQYF
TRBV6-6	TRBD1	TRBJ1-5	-	TGTGCCAGCACCGGACAGGGGGTCCCCAATCAGCCCCAGCATTTT	CASTGQGVPNQPQHF
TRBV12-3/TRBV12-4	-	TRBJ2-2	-	TGTGCCATCCGGGGGATGGGGGAGCTGTTTTTT	CAIRGMGELFF
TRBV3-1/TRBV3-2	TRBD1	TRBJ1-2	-	TGTGCCAGCAGCCAAGGGGACAGGGATTACTATGGCTACACCTTC	CASSQGDRDYYGYTF
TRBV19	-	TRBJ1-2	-	TGTGCCAGTAGGTCCCTGGACACAAACTATGGCTACACCTTC	CASRSLDTNYGYTF
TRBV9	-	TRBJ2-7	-	TGTGCCAGCAGCGTAGAATCGGTAGCCTACGAGCAGTACTTC	CASSVESVAYEQYF
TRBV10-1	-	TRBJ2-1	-	TGCGCCAGCAGTGGAGGCTTTCACGGTGAGCAGTTCTTC	CASSGGFHGEQFF
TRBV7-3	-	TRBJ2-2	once	TGTGCCAGCAGCCCCGGGGCCGGGGAGCTGTTTTTT	CASSPGAGELFF
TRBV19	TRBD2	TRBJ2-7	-	TGTGCCAGTAGTACATCGGGACTAGCGGAATACGAGCAGTACTTC	CASSTSGLAEYEQYF
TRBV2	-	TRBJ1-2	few	TGTGCCAGCAGTGAAGTGCAGACAGGTTATGGCTACACCTTC	CASSEVQTGYGYTF
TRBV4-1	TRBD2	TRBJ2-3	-	TGCGCCAGCAGCTTAGCGGGGGGGCGGACAGATACGCAGTATTTT	CASSLAGGRTDTQYF
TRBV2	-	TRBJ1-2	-	TGTGCCAGCAGGGGGAGGTCTAACTATGGCTACACCTTC	CASRGRSNYGYTF
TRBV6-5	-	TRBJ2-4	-	TGTGCCAGCAGTTACTCGACAGTAGCCAAAAACATTCAGTACTTC	CASSYSTVAKNIQYF
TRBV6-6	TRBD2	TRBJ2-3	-	TGTGCCAGCACCTACGCTAGCGGGAGTAGCCCAGATACGCAGTATTTT	CASTYASGSSPDTQYF
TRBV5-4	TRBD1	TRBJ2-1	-	TGTGCCAGCAGCTCCCGGGACAGGGGGGGTGAGCAGTTCTTC	CASSSRDRGGEQFF
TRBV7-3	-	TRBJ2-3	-	TGTGCCAGCAGCTTATCGTTCCGAGATACGCAGTATTTT	CASSLSFRDTQYF
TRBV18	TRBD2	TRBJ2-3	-	TGTGCCAGCTCATCAAATTTACTAGCGGACGAGGCAGATACGCAGTATTTT	CASSSNLLADEADTQYF
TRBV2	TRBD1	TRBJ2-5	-	TGTGCCAGCAGTGGGGGACAGGGTACGGAGACCCAGTACTTC	CASSGGQGTETQYF
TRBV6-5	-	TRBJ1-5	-	TGTGCCAGCAGCTACAAAGCGAACGCGGGCAATCAGCCCCAGCATTTT	CASSYKANAGNQPQHF
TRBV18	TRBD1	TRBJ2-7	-	TGTGCCAGCTCACCACCGACAGGGTACGAGCAGTACTTC	CASSPPTGYEQYF
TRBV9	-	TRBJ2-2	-	TGTGCCAGCAGCGTCGGGGGAGAATCAGGGGAGCTGTTTTTT	CASSVGGESGELFF
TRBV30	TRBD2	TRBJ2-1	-	TGTGCCTGGAGTTTTAGCGGGGGGGCCTACAATGAGCAGTTCTTC	CAWSFSGGAYNEQFF
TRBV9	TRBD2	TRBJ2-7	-	TGTGCCAGCAGCGTAGGGGCTAGCGGATCCTACGAGCAGTACTTC	CASSVGASGSYEQYF